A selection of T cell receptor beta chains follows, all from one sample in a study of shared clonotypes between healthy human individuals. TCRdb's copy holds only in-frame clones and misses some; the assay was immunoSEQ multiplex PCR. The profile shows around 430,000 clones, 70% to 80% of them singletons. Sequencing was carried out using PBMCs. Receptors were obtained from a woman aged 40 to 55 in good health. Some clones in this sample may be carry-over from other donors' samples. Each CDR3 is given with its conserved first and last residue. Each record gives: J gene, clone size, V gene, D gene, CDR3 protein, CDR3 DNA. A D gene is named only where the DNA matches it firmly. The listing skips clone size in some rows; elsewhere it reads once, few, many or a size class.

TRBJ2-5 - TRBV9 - CASSLAVQETQYF TGTGCCAGCAGCTTGGCGGTACAAGAGACCCAGTACTTC
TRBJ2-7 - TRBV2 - CASSASVYEQYF TGTGCCAGCAGTGCTAGCGTCTACGAGCAGTACTTC
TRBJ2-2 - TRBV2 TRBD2 CASRLAGGLAGELFF TGTGCCAGCCGACTAGCGGGAGGGCTTGCCGGGGAGCTGTTTTTT
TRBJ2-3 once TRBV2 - CASRRTFSTDTQYF TGTGCCAGCAGGAGGACTTTCTCCACAGATACGCAGTATTTT
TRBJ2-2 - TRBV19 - CASTPGAGGSPDTGELFF TGTGCCAGCACCCCAGGGGCGGGCGGGAGTCCGGACACCGGGGAGCTGTTTTTT
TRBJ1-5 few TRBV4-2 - CASSRGTEDSNQPQHF TGTGCCAGCAGCCGAGGGACCGAGGATAGCAATCAGCCCCAGCATTTT
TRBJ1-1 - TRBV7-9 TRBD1 CASSLAWHGQGNTEAFF TGTGCCAGCAGCTTAGCCTGGCACGGACAGGGGAACACTGAAGCTTTCTTT
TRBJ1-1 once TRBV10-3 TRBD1 CAISESKTGGAGRPEAFF TGTGCCATCAGTGAGTCCAAAACAGGGGGCGCGGGTCGGCCTGAAGCTTTCTTT
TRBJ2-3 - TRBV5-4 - CASSRGDTQYF TGTGCCAGCAGCCGGGGTGATACGCAGTATTTT
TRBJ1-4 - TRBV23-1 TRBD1 CASSQSLYRDSFNEKLFF TGCGCCAGCAGTCAATCTCTGTATCGGGACAGCTTTAATGAAAAACTGTTTTTT
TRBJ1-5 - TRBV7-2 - CASSLGTGRPQHF TGTGCCAGCAGCTTAGGCACGGGGCGGCCCCAGCATTTT
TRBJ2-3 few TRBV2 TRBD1 CASRDRISTDTQYF TGTGCCAGCAGGGACAGGATAAGCACAGATACGCAGTATTTT
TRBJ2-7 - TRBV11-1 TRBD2 CASSLAGLNSYEQYF TGTGCCAGCAGCTTAGCGGGACTAAACTCCTACGAGCAGTACTTC
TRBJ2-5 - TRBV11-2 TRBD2 CASSLGTSGTQETQYF TGTGCCAGCAGCTTAGGGACTAGCGGAACCCAAGAGACCCAGTACTTC
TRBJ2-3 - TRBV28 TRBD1 CASSSAGTGYTDTQYF TGTGCCAGCAGTTCGGCCGGGACAGGGTACACAGATACGCAGTATTTT
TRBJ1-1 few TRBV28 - CASRPTAPEAFF TGTGCCAGCAGACCCACAGCCCCTGAAGCTTTCTTT
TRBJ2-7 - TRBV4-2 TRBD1 CASSQEGDSSYEQYF TGTGCCAGCAGCCAAGAAGGGGACAGCTCCTACGAGCAGTACTTC
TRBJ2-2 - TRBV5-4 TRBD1 CASSPGQWAGELFF TGTGCCAGCAGCCCGGGACAGTGGGCCGGGGAGCTGTTTTTT
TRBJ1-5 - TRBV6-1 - CASSEGALGNQPQHF TGTGCCAGCAGTGAAGGAGCGTTGGGCAATCAGCCCCAGCATTTT
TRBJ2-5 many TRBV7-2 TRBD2 CASSLASGIGETQYF TGTGCCAGCAGCTTAGCTAGCGGGATCGGGGAGACCCAGTACTTC
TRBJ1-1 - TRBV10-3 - CAISAEARSTEAFF TGTGCCATCAGTGCCGAGGCTAGGTCCACTGAAGCTTTCTTT
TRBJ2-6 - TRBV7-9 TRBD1 CASSLPGQSSGANVLTF TGTGCCAGCAGCTTACCGGGACAGAGCTCTGGGGCCAACGTCCTGACTTTC
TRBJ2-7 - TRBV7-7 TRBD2 CASSRGLAGSYEQYF TGTGCCAGCAGCCGGGGACTAGCGGGAAGCTACGAGCAGTACTTC
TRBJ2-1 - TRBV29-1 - CSASPVVGGDNEQFF TGCAGCGCTTCCCCTGTGGTAGGGGGGGACAATGAGCAGTTCTTC
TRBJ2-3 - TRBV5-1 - CASSWEDTQYF TGCGCCAGCAGCTGGGAAGATACGCAGTATTTT
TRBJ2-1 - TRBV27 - CASSPNIHSSYNEQFF TGTGCCAGCAGTCCCAACATTCACAGCTCCTACAATGAGCAGTTCTTC
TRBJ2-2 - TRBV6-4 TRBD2 CASSALADWGELFF TGTGCCAGCAGTGCCCTAGCGGATTGGGGGGAGCTGTTTTTT